This T cell receptor beta chain was observed in a study of vaccination and CD4 T cells after COVID-19. Background on the study: For each participant, vaccination comprised two doses of either the BNT162b2 or the mRNA-1273 vaccine.

The dates of positive PCR tests extended from March through December 2020 and came before the US Alpha, Beta and Delta variants. One entry per CDR3 protein results from TCRdb running MiXCR on the PCR reads. Seen here are over 15,000 distinct CDR3 sequences, roughly two thirds observed once, and the top ten hold 1.1%. Germline CDR1 is DFQATT and CDR2 is SNEGSKA (reference sequence). V shed 1 base and J 2 bases; nucleotides not matched to a gene: 4. This CDR3 spans 15 amino acids. This sequence originates from a human donor who had recovered from COVID-19. Sample: CD4+ T cells from blood, taken after SARS-CoV-2 vaccination. The chain has TRBV20-1 and TRBJ2-7; 11 bases are shared with TRBD2. The CDR3 loop is CSARGLAGGAYEQYF. The CDR3 region has the DNA TGCAGTGCTAGAGGCCTAGCGGGGGGAGCCTACGAGCAGTACTTC.